This T cell receptor beta chain was captured in a study of Ad26.COV2.S vaccination and SARS-CoV-2 variants. The treatment was: some 19 received Ad26.COV2.S at low or high dose, single or two shots; about 5 received placebo; per-sample allocation not given. Material that was analyzed had been drawn on day 63 after the first vaccine or placebo injection. TCRdb keeps only in-frame clones here, not all; method: immunoSEQ multiplex PCR. The sample lists around 450,000 clones; roughly 89% were seen once. CDR1 is SGHTA and CDR2 is FQGNSA in the germline V gene. V lost 5 bases and J lost 2; bases outside the gene matches: 5. The CDR3 consists of 14 residues.

The sequencing here drew on peripheral blood, taken in a trial of Ad26.COV2.S vaccine versus placebo. The clonotype originates from a person between 18 and 59 years old who received the Ad26.COV2.S COVID-19 vaccine or a placebo. The rearrangement joins TRBV7-2 to TRBJ1-2; 7 nucleotides agree with TRBD1. The CDR3 DNA sequence: TGTGCCAGCAGCCCCCGGACAGGAAACTATGGCTACACCTTC. It codes for CASSPRTGNYGYTF.